The next 4 T cell receptor beta chains were all read from a single sample in a study of shared clonotypes between healthy human individuals. Profiled with immunoSEQ multiplex PCR; TCRdb holds only in-frame clones, not every one. The sample lists some 2.4 million clones, under 95% seen once, with roughly 0.36% in the top ten. Source material: naive CD4+ T cells from PBMCs. Subset in this sample: CD45RA+ positively selected. Source of these receptors: a man between 18 and 29 years old in good health. Some clones in this sample may be carry-over from other donors' samples.

This rearrangement joins TRBV11-3 to TRBJ2-5; D assignment may be TRBD1 or TRBD2 (7 bases each). Trimming shortened V by 1 base and J by 5 bases, and 17 bases separated the two germline ends. Looked up from germline, CDR1 is SGHNT and CDR2 is YENEEA. This CDR3 comprises 16 residues. CDR3 amino acids: CASSLVSQGGPETQYF. DNA for the CDR3: TGTGCCAGCAGCTTAGTATCTCAGGGGGGGCCGGAGACCCAGTACTTC.

This clone has a handful of counts. This CDR3 is also generated by other DNA sequences in the sample. The chain combines TRBV5-1 with TRBJ1-2, with 9 nucleotides matching TRBD1. CDR3 length equals 13 residues. Trimming took 4 bases from V and 4 from J; bases not matched to a gene: 2. The germline V gene has CDR1 SGHRS and CDR2 YFSETQ. The DNA of the CDR3 is TGCGCCAGCAGCCCGGGACAGGGCTATGGCTACACCTTC. It specifies CASSPGQGYGYTF.

The count of this clone is one. The rearrangement uses TRBV29-1 and TRBJ1-5; TRBD1 might be the D (5 bases). The V end lost 6 bases, the J end lost 7 bases, and 22 bases lay between the germline ends. This CDR3 is 15 amino acids long. Germline V lookup: CDR1 SQVTM, CDR2 ANQGSEA. In DNA form, the CDR3 reads TGCAGCGTCAGAACTAAGAGATTACAGGAACAGCCCCAGCATTTT. As protein: CSVRTKRLQEQPQHF. Filled out from reference TRBV29-1 and TRBJ1-5, the complete variable domain reads SAVISQKPSRDICQRGTSLTIQCQVDSQVTMMFWYRQQPGQSLTLIATANQGSEATYESGFVIDKFPISRPNLTFSTLTVSNMSPEDSSIYLCSVRTKRLQEQPQHFGDGTRLSIL.

This chain connects TRBV5-1 to TRBJ2-3; 11 bases are shared with TRBD2. Germline V lookup: CDR1 SGHRS, CDR2 YFSETQ. The CDR3 is 16 residues long. Losses at the gene ends were 2 bases for V and 5 bases for J; bases not matched to a gene: 7. The CDR3 loop reads CASSFELAGVGDTQYF. CDR3 bases: TGCGCCAGCAGCTTTGAACTAGCGGGAGTTGGAGATACGCAGTATTTT.